The following is a TCR beta chain sequence with its context. Measured with immunoSEQ multiplex PCR; TCRdb has only the in-frame clones, and not every one. In the table there are 43,000 or so clones, around 87% of which are singletons. This sample is part of a study of OX40 agonist ivuxolimab in advanced cancers. The CDR3 has 17 amino acids. Germline values: CDR1 SGDLS, CDR2 YYNGEE. The starting material was CD4+ or CD8+ T cells sorted from blood, obtained in a trial of the OX40 agonist ivuxolimab. The source of this sequence is an adult with an advanced solid tumor such as melanoma, head and neck, liver or kidney cancer. This chain links TRBV9 with TRBJ2-7, with TRBD2 matching over 8 bases. The closer fit of TRBJ2-5 to the DNA end suggests the J call may be wrong. The CDR3 sequence is CASSVLGGAPIPETQYF. CDR3 sequence (DNA): TGTGCCAGCAGCGTCCTCGGGGGGGCACCCATTCCGGAGACCCAGTACTTC.